This TCR beta chain stems from a study of cytotoxic CD8 clonotypes in ibrutinib-treated CLL. TCRdb's copy holds only in-frame clones and misses some; the assay was immunoSEQ multiplex PCR. The table lists approximately 120,000 clones, 55% to 75% of them singletons. The CDR3 has 16 amino acids. The germline V and J ends were trimmed by 2 bases and 5 bases, with 15 bases remaining between them. The germline CDR1 and CDR2 sequences are SGHNT and YENEEA. Source: PBMCs, taken after 24 months of ibrutinib treatment. The V call is TRBV11-3, the J call TRBJ2-2; a possible D gene is TRBD2 (5 bases). The TCR was taken from a human donor with chronic lymphocytic leukemia. CDR3 coding DNA: TGTGCCAGCAGCTTAAGCTTACTAGAGCGAACCGGGGAGCTGTTTTTT. Translated: CASSLSLLERTGELFF. Full variable domain (missing parts from reference TRBV11-3 and TRBJ2-2): EAGVVQSPRYKIIEKKQPVAFWCNPISGHNTLYWYLQNLGQGPELLIRYENEEAVDDSQLPKDRFSAERLKGVDSTLKIQPAELGDSAVYLCASSLSLLERTGELFFGEGSRLTVL.